A selection of T cell receptor beta chains follows, all from one sample in a study of blood T cell repertoires in COVID-19. Here immunoSEQ multiplex PCR was the method, and the copy in TCRdb shows in-frame clones only, minus some. The sample has roughly 70,000 clones, 78% seen once; the top ten hold 15% to 18%. Sequencing was performed on peripheral blood. The receptors here all came from a human donor in a cohort sampled during active COVID-19. CDR3s include the opening cysteine and the closing phenylalanine or tryptophan. D genes are given only for firm matches. The size entry is marked missing in some rows and otherwise reads once, few, many or a size class.

clone size	V gene	D gene	J gene	CDR3 protein	CDR3 DNA
once	TRBV27	TRBD2	TRBJ2-7	CASSLGMAGVVYEQYF	TGTGCCAGCAGTTTAGGTATGGCGGGAGTGGTATACGAGCAGTACTTC
-	TRBV5-1	-	TRBJ2-1	CASSAGYAYNEQFF	TGCGCCAGCAGCGCAGGGTACGCCTACAATGAACAGTTCTTC
-	TRBV6-2/TRBV6-3	-	TRBJ1-5	CASSPREDGIGQPQHF	TGTGCCAGCAGTCCGAGAGAAGACGGGATTGGGCAGCCCCAGCATTTT
-	TRBV5-4	TRBD2	TRBJ2-1	CASRVGTKIPSQEQFF	TGTGCCAGCAGGGTCGGGACTAAGATTCCTAGTCAAGAGCAGTTCTTC
-	TRBV5-1	TRBD1	TRBJ2-7	CASSSDRVGYEQYF	TGCGCCAGCAGCTCGGACAGGGTCGGTTACGAGCAGTACTTC
-	TRBV6-5	TRBD2	TRBJ2-7	CASSYGLAGTYEQYF	TGTGCCAGCAGTTACGGGCTAGCGGGAACCTACGAGCAGTACTTC
-	TRBV27	TRBD2	TRBJ2-1	CASRPGGPFGEQFF	TGTGCCAGCCGCCCGGGAGGGCCATTCGGTGAGCAGTTCTTC
once	TRBV7-9	-	TRBJ2-6	CASSGPRTALRANVLTF	TGTGCCAGCAGCGGGCCGCGGACAGCTTTAAGGGCCAACGTCCTGACTTTC
-	TRBV12-3/TRBV12-4	TRBD1	TRBJ1-1	CASSLQGDTEAFF	TGTGCCAGCAGTCTACAGGGGGACACTGAAGCTTTCTTT
-	TRBV3-1/TRBV3-2	TRBD2	TRBJ2-5	CASSRLAGGETQYF	TGTGCCAGCAGCCGACTAGCCGGGGGGGAGACCCAGTACTTC
-	TRBV5-1	-	TRBJ2-7	CASSLTTTYEQYF	TGCGCCAGCAGCCTGACTACAACCTACGAGCAGTACTTC
-	TRBV5-1	TRBD1	TRBJ1-3	CASSLQGQDSGNTIYF	TGCGCCAGCAGCTTGCAGGGACAGGACTCTGGAAACACCATATATTTT
few	TRBV7-2	TRBD2	TRBJ2-3	CASSLGLAADTQYF	TGTGCCAGCAGCCTGGGACTAGCGGCAGATACGCAGTATTTT